The clone carrying this T cell receptor beta chain was detected many times. MiXCR, applied by TCRdb to the reads, yields one record per CDR3 protein. The sample carries about 460,000 distinct CDR3 sequences, about 10% recorded once. Germline CDR1 reads MNHNS; CDR2 reads SASEGT. V was pared by 5 bases and J by 2 bases, with 9 bases of the junction left unmatched. This CDR3 has 16 amino acids. The entry originates in a study of T cell repertoires in cytomegalovirus infection. Turning to the study itself: It can be stated that public TCR beta signatures indicated CMV infection as well as a matching HLA type.

The chain joins TRBV6-1 to TRBJ2-3; 8 bases match TRBD2. The sequenced material came from PBMCs. The receptor's source is a human donor in good health (CMV status not recorded). Some clones in this sample may be carry-over from other donors' samples. CDR3 amino acids: CASSSSPAGVTDTQYF. Here the CDR3 DNA reads TGTGCCAGCAGTTCCTCCCCAGCGGGAGTCACAGATACGCAGTATTTT.